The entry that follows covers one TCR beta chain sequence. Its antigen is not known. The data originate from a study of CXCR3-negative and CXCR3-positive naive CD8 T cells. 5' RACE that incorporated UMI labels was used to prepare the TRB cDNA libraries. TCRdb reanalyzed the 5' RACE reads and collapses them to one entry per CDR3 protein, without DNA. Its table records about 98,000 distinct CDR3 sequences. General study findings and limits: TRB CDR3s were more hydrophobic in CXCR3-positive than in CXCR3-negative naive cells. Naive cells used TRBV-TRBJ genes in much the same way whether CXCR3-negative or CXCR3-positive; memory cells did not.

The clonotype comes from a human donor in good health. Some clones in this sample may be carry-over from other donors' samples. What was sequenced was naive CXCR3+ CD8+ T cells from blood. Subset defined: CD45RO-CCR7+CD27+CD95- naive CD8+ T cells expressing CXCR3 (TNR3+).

CDR3 loop: CSAHPGGFNNEQFF. The chain combines TRBV29-1 with TRBJ2-1; TCRdb reports TRBD1, a call that lacks DNA to check it against. The CDR3 has 14 amino acids. The germline V gene encodes CDR1 SQVTM and CDR2 ANQGSEA.